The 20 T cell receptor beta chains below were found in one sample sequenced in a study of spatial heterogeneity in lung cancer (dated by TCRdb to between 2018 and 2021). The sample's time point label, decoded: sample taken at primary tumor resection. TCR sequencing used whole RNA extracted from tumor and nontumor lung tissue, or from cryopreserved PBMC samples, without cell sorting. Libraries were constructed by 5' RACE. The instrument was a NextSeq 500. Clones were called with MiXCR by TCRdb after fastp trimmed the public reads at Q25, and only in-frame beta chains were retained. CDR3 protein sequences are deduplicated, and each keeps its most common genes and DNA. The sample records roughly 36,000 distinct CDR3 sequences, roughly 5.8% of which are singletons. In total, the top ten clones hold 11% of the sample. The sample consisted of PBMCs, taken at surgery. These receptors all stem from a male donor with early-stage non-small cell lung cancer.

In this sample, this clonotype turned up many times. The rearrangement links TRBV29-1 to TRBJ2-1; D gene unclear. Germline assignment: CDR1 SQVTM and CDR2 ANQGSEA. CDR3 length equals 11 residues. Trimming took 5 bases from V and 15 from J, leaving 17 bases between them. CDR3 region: CSVSDSYYPFF. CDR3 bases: TGCAGCGTTTCTGACTCATACTACCCGTTCTTC.

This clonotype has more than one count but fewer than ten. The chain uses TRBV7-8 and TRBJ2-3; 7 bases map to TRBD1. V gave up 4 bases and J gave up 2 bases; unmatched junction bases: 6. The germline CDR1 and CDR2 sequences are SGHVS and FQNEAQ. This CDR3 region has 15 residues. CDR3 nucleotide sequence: TGTGCCAGCAGCTCCTGGGGACAGAACACAGATACGCAGTATTTT. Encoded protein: CASSSWGQNTDTQYF.

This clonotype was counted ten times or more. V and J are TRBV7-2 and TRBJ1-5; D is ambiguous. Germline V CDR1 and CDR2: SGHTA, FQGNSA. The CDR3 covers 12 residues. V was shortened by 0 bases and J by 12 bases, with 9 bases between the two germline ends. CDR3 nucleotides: TGTGCCAGCAGCTTAGCCACCGGGGTCCAGCATTTT. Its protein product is CASSLATGVQHF. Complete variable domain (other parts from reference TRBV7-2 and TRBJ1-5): GAGVSQSPSNKVTEKGKDVELRCDPISGHTALYWYRQSLGQGLEFLIYFQGNSAPDKSGLPSDRFSAERTGGSVSTLTIQRTQQEDSAVYLCASSLATGVQHFGDGTRLSIL.

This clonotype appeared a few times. CDR3 protein: CAWSEQGNTEAFF. The CDR3 bases are TGTGCCTGGAGTGAGCAGGGTAACACTGAAGCTTTCTTT. The J gene is TRBJ1-1, the V gene TRBV30; a weak D match, TRBD1 (5 bases). Trimming pared 1 base from V and 2 bases from J, leaving 8 bases between. There are 13 residues in the CDR3. The V gene's germline CDR1 is GTSNPN and CDR2 SVGIG (reference sequence).

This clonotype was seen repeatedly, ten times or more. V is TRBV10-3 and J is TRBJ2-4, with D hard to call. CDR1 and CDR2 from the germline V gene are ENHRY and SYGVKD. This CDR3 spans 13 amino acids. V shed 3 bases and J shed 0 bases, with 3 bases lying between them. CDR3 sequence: CAISDGAKNIQYF. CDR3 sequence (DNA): TGTGCCATCAGTGACGGAGCCAAAAACATTCAGTACTTC.

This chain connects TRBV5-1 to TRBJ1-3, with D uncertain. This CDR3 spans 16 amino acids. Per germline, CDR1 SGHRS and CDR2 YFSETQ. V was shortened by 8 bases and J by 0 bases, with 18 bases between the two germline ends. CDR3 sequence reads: CARSLDGRISGNTIYF. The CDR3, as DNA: TGCGCCAGAAGCCTAGACGGACGGATCTCTGGAAACACCATATATTTT. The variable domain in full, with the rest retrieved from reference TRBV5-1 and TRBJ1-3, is KAGVTQTPRYLIKTRGQQVTLSCSPISGHRSVSWYQQTPGQGLQFLFEYFSETQRNKGNFPGRFSGRQFSNSRSEMNVSTLELGDSALYLCARSLDGRISGNTIYFGEGSWLTVV.

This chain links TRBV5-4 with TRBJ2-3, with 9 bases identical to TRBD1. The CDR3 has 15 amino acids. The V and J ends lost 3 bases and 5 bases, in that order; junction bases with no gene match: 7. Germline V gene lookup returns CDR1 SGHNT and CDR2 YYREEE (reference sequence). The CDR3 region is CASSWRPGQGDTQYF. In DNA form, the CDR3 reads TGTGCCAGCAGCTGGAGACCGGGACAGGGAGATACGCAGTATTTT.

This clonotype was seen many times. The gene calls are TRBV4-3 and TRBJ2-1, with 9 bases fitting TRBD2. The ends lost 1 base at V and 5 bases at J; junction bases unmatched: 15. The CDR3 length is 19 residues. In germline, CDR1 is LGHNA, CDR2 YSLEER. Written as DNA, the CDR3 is TGCGCCAGCAGCCAAGCCCCTTTATTAGGGACTAGCAGCAACAATGAGCAGTTCTTC. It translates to CASSQAPLLGTSSNNEQFF.

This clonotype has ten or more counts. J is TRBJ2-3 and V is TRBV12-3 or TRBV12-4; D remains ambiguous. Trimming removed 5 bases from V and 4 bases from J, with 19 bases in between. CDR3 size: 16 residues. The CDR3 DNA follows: TGTGCCAGCAGTCGAAGTGGCCTACAGATCTCAGATACGCAGTATTTT. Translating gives CASSRSGLQISDTQYF.

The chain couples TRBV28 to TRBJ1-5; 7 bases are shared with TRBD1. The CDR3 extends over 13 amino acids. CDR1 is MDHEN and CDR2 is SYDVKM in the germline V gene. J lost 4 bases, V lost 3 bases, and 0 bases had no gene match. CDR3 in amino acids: CASSLTGNQPQHF. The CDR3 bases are TGTGCCAGCAGTTTGACAGGGAATCAGCCCCAGCATTTT.

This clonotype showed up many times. The CDR3 DNA is TGTGCCAGCAGTTTTGGGGGGTATCAGCCCCAGCATTTT. Translated, it gives CASSFGGYQPQHF. This chain joins TRBV28 and TRBJ1-5, with D perhaps TRBD1 (5 bases). This CDR3 region has 13 residues. V lost 3 bases and J lost 5, with 8 bases in between. Looked up from germline, CDR1 is MDHEN and CDR2 is SYDVKM.

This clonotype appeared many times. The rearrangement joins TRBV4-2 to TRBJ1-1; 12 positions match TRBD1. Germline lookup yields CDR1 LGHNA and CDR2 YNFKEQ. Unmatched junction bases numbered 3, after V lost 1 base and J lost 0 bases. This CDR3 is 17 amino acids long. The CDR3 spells CASSQGDRGRLNTEAFF. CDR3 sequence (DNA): TGTGCCAGCAGCCAAGGGGACAGGGGGCGATTGAACACTGAAGCTTTCTTT.

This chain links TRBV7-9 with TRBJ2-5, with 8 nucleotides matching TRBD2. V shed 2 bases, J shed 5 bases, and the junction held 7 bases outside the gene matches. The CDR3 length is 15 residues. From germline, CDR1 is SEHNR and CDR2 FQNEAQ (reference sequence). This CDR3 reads CASSLLGSGGETQYF. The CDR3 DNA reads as TGTGCCAGCAGCTTACTCGGAAGCGGGGGTGAGACCCAGTACTTC.

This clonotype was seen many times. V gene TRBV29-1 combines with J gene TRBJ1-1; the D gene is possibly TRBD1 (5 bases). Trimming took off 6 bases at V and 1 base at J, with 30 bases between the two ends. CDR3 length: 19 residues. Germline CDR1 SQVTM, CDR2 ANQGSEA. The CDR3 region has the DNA TGCAGCGTACGGCCGGGACGGCCGGACACTTACTATTCGAACACTGAAGCTTTCTTT. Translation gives CSVRPGRPDTYYSNTEAFF. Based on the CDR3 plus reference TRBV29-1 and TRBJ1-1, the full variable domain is SAVISQKPSRDICQRGTSLTIQCQVDSQVTMMFWYRQQPGQSLTLIATANQGSEATYESGFVIDKFPISRPNLTFSTLTVSNMSPEDSSIYLCSVRPGRPDTYYSNTEAFFGQGTRLTVV.

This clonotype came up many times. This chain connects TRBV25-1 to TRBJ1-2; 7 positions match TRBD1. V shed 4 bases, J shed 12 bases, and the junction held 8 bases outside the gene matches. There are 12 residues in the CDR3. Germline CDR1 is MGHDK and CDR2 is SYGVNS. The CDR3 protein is CASSGTGGLHTF. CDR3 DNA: TGTGCCAGCAGTGGGACAGGAGGGCTGCACACCTTC.

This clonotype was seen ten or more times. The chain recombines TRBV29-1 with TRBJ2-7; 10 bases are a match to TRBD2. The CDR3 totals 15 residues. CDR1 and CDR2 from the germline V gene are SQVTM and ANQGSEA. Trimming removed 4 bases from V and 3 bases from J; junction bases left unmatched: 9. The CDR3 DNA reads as TGCAGCGTTGGAATTAAGCGGGGGGGATACTACGAGCAGTACTTC. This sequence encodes CSVGIKRGGYYEQYF.

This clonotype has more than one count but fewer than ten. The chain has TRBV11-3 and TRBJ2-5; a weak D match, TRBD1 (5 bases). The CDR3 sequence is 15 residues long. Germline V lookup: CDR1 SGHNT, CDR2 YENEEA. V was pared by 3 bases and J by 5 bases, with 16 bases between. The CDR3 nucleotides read TGTGCCAGCAGCTTTTCTCCAGCCCCAGGGGAGACCCAGTACTTC. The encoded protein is CASSFSPAPGETQYF.

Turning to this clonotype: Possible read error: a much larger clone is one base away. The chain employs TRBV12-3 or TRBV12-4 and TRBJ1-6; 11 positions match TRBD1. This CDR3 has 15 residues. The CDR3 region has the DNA TGTGCCAGCAGTTCGGGACAGGGGGATAATTCACCCCTCCTCTTT. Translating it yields CASSSGQGDNSPLLF.

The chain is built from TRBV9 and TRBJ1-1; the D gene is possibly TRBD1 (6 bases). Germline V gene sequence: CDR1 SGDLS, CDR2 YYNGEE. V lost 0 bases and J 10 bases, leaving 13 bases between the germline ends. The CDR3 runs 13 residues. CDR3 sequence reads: CASSVAVGGRAFF. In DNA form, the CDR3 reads TGTGCCAGCAGCGTAGCGGTCGGGGGGCGAGCTTTCTTT. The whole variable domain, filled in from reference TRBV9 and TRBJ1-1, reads DSGVTQTPKHLITATGQRVTLRCSPRSGDLSVYWYQQSLDQGLQFLIQYYNGEERAKGNILERFSAQQFPDLHSELNLSSLELGDSALYFCASSVAVGGRAFFGQGTRLTVV.

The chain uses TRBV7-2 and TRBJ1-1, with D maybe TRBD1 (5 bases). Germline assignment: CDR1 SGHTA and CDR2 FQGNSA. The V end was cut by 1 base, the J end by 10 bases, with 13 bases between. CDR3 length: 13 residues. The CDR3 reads CASSLEVRALAFF. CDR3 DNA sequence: TGTGCCAGCAGCTTAGAGGTCAGGGCGTTAGCTTTCTTT.